These 9 T cell receptor beta chains originate from one sample sequenced in a study of Ad26.COV2.S vaccination and SARS-CoV-2 variants. The data were produced by immunoSEQ multiplex PCR, yet TCRdb's version contains in-frame clones alone and is incomplete. Of roughly 320,000 clones listed, about 86% were seen once; the top ten hold 1.5% to 2.5%. Treatment in this sample: some 20 received Ad26.COV2.S at low or high dose, single or two shots; five or six received placebo; per-sample allocation not given. Sampling happened 63 days after the first vaccine or placebo injection. This material consisted of peripheral blood, taken in a trial of Ad26.COV2.S vaccine versus placebo. These receptors were obtained from a person aged 18-65 years who received the Ad26.COV2.S COVID-19 vaccine or a placebo.

V gene TRBV2 combines with J gene TRBJ1-4, with 7 positions matching TRBD1. The CDR3 covers 14 residues. CDR1 and CDR2 from the germline V gene are SNHLY and FYNNEI. With V trimmed by 6 bases and J by 8 bases, 9 bases remained unmatched. CDR3 loop: CASSRTGLGEKLFF. CDR3 nucleotides: TGTGCCAGCAGCCGGACAGGCTTGGGCGAAAAACTGTTTTTT.

The rearrangement uses TRBV7-9 and TRBJ2-2, with a possible D match to TRBD2 (6 bases). This CDR3 is built from 18 residues. Germline V lookup: CDR1 SEHNR, CDR2 FQNEAQ (reference sequence). Trimming cost V 5 bases and J 4 bases, with 23 bases left between them. The CDR3 sequence is CASSPWTFSGEVTGELFF. Here the CDR3 DNA reads TGTGCCAGCAGCCCTTGGACCTTCTCCGGGGAGGTCACCGGGGAGCTGTTTTTT.

The V call is TRBV5-1, the J call TRBJ2-1; D ambiguous. Germline CDR1 SGHRS, CDR2 YFSETQ. CDR3 length: 13 residues. The germline V and J ends were trimmed by 4 bases and 5 bases, with 10 bases remaining between them. The CDR3 protein is CASSGLLNNEQFF. CDR3 nucleotide sequence: TGCGCCAGCAGCGGGCTGCTCAACAATGAGCAGTTCTTC.

This rearrangement joins TRBV4-3 to TRBJ2-1, with TRBD2 as a possible D gene (5 bases). Germline-derived CDR1 and CDR2 are LGHNA and YSLEER. The V end lost 0 bases, the J end lost 2 bases, and 8 bases lay between the germline ends. The CDR3 runs to 15 residues. CDR3 sequence (DNA): TGCGCCAGCAGCCAAGAACCCGGGGCCTACAATGAGCAGTTCTTC. The encoded protein is CASSQEPGAYNEQFF.

The J gene is TRBJ1-4, the V gene TRBV5-6; D ambiguous. CDR3 length: 15 amino acids. Germline assignment: CDR1 SGHDT and CDR2 YYEEEE. V lost 2 bases, J lost 4 bases, and 12 bases lay in between. Here the CDR3 DNA reads TGTGCCAGCAGCTTCGGGGAACAGATTAATGAAAAACTGTTTTTT. This codes for CASSFGEQINEKLFF.

This chain links TRBV20-1 with TRBJ1-5; 10 positions agree with TRBD1. J gave up 8 bases and V 3 bases, and 4 bases lay outside the gene matches. The CDR3 spans 13 residues. The V gene's germline CDR1 is DFQATT and CDR2 SNEGSKA (reference sequence). CDR3 protein: CSASGQGVKPQHF. The CDR3 bases are TGCAGTGCTAGTGGACAGGGGGTCAAGCCCCAGCATTTT.

The V and J genes are TRBV20-1 and TRBJ1-6, with TRBD1 matching 7 bases. Per the germline V gene, CDR1 is DFQATT and CDR2 is SNEGSKA (reference sequence). J lost 6 bases, V lost 3 bases, and 2 bases had no gene match. The CDR3 has 13 residues. The CDR3 sequence is CSASRDSNSPLHF. CDR3 DNA: TGCAGTGCTAGTAGGGACAGTAATTCACCCCTCCACTTT.

This clone has a handful of counts. The J gene is TRBJ1-2, the V gene TRBV10-3, with D tentatively TRBD1 (5 bases). V shed 3 bases and J shed 4 bases, with 15 bases lying between them. Germline lookup yields CDR1 ENHRY and CDR2 SYGVKD. The CDR3 totals 15 residues. The CDR3 here is CAISDSQGGGYGYTF. The CDR3 bases are TGTGCCATCAGTGACTCCCAGGGCGGGGGCTATGGCTACACCTTC.

The V call is TRBV18, the J call TRBJ1-1; TRBD1 agrees at 7 bases. V lost 5 bases and J lost 0; bases outside the gene matches: 18. From germline, CDR1 is KGHSH and CDR2 LQKENI. This CDR3 has 19 amino acids. The CDR3 is CASSAYLGGRDSLNTEAFF. DNA for the CDR3: TGTGCCAGCTCAGCTTACCTGGGGGGGCGGGACAGCTTGAACACTGAAGCTTTCTTT.